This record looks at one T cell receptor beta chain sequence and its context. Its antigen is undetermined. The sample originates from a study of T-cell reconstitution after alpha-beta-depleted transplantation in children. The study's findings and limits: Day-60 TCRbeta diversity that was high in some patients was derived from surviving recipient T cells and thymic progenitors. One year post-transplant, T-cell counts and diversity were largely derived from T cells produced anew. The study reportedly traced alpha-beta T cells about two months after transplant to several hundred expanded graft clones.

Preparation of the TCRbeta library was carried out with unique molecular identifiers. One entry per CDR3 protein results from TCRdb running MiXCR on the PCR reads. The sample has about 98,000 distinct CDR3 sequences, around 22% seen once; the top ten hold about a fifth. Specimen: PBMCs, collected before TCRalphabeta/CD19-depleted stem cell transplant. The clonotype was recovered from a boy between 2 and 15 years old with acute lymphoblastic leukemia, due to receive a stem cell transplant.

The CDR3 sequence: CASRSSAPYEQYF. CDR3 in DNA: TGTGCCAGCAGGTCCTCGGCCCCTTACGAGCAGTACTTC. The chain employs TRBV28 and TRBJ2-7; no clear D. V gave up 6 bases and J gave up 4 bases, with 13 bases separating them. In germline, CDR1 is MDHEN, CDR2 SYDVKM. The CDR3 covers 13 residues. Based on the CDR3 plus reference TRBV28 and TRBJ2-7, the full variable domain is DVKVTQSSRYLVKRTGEKVFLECVQDMDHENMFWYRQDPGLGLRLIYFSYDVKMKEKGDIPEGYSVSREKKERFSLILESASTNQTSMYLCASRSSAPYEQYFGPGTRLTVT.